The TCR beta chain described here comes from a study of cytomegalovirus exposure and HLA in healthy donors. Only in-frame clones appear in the TCRdb table, and some are missing; sequencing was by immunoSEQ multiplex PCR. This sample has more than 55,000 clones, with around 94% found just once. General observations from the study: Altogether, 150 to 200 TCR beta chains were recorded as cytomegalovirus-associated.

Regarding this clone: Its specificity is not known.

V shed 4 bases and J 5 bases; nucleotides not matched to a gene: 12. This CDR3 region has 17 residues. Germline CDR1 SGHNT, CDR2 YYREEE (reference sequence). The TCR comes from a woman between 18 and 29 years old in good health and CMV-seronegative. The rearrangement links TRBV5-4 to TRBJ1-6, with 7 bases identical to TRBD1. Sequencing was performed on PBMCs. CDR3 residues: CASSGRRQGTDNSPLHF. The CDR3 DNA follows: TGTGCCAGCAGCGGAAGAAGACAGGGAACGGATAATTCACCCCTCCACTTT. Full variable domain (missing parts from reference TRBV5-4 and TRBJ1-6): ETGVTQSPTHLIKTRGQQVTLRCSSQSGHNTVSWYQQALGQGPQFIFQYYREEENGRGNFPPRFSGLQFPNYSSELNVNALELDDSALYLCASSGRRQGTDNSPLHFGNGTRLTVT.